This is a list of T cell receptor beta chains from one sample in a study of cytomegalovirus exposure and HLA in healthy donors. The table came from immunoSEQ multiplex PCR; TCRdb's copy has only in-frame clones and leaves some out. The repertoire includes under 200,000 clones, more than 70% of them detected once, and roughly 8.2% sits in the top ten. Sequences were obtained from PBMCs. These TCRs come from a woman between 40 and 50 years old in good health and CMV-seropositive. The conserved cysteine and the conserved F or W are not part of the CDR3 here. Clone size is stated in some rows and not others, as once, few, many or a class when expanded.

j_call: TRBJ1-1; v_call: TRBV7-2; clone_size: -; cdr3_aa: ASSLVSFAF
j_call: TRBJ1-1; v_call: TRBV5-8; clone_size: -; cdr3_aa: ASSYINRGRVTEAF
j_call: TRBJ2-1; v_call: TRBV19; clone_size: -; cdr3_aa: ASSSGSSYNEQF
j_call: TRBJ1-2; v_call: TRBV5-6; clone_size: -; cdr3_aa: ASSLGQGGYGYT
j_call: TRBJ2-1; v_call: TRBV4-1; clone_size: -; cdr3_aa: ASSRDRGAYNEQF
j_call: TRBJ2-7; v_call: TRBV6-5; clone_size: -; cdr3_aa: ASSYRTGGSEQY
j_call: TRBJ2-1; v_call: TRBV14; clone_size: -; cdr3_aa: ASRTSGRAYNEQF
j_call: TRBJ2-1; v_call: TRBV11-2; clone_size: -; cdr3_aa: ASSLAPGLEAAYNEQF
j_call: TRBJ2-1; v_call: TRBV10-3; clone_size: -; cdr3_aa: AISEYSVSRGNEQF
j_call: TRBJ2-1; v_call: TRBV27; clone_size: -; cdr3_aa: ASHRQGAVEQF
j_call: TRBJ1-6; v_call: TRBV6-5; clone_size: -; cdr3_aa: ASSPQGHTNSPLH
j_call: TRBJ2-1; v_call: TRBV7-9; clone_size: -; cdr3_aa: SSSRSAYNEQF
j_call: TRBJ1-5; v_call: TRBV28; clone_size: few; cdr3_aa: ASSSRQGNANQPQH
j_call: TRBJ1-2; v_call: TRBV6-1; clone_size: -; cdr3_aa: ASSFRESRTGYT
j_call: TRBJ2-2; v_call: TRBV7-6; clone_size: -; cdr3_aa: ASSSDVRLAQYNTGELF
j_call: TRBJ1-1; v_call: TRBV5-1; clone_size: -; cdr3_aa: ASSPSGGRYTEAF
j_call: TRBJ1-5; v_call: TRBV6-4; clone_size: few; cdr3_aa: ASSVRESQPQH
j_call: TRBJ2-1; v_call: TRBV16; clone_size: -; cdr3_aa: ASSQSLGDYNEQF
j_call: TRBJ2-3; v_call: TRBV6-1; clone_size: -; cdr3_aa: ASSPSLADTQY
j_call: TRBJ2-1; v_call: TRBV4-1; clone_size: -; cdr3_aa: ASSQGVLLGEQF
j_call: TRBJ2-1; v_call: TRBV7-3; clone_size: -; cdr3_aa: ASSLIRTGVSSYNEQF
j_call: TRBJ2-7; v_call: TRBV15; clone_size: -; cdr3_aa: ATSRDRGGSYEQY
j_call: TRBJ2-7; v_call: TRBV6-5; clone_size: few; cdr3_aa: ASRGAAGQY
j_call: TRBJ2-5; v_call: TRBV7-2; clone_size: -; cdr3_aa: ASTPPGGRGETQY
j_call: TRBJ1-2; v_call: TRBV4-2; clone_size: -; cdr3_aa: ASSQERGRSGQRYGYT
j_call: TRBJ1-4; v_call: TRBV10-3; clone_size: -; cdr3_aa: AIKGQGDNEKLF
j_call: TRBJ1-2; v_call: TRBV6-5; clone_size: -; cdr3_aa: ASSRGHYGYT
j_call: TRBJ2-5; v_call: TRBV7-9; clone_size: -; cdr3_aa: SSSFSSGSETQY
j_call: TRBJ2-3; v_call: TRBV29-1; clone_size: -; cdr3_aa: SVGSSGMADTQY
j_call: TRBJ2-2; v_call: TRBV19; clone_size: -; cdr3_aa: ASSDSGRARELF
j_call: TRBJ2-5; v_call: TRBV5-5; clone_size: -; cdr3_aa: ASSWGGQRYQETQY
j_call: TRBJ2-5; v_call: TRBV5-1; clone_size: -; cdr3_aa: ASSLGSGGSQETQY
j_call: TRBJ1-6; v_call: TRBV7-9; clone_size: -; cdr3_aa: ASSSGLTGYNSPLH
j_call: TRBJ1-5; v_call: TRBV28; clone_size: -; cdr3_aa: ASRTGNQPQH
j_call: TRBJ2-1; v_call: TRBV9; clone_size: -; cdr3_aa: ASSVEPPGQTYCEQF
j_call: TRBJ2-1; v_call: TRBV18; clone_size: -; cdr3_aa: ASSPKAPGTAYNEQF
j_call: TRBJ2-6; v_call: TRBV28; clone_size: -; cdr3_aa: ASSFQGQGWANVLT
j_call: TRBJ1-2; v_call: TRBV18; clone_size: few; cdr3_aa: ASSQGVGYGYT
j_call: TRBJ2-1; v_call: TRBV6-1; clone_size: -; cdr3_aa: ASSSGSVSLNEQF
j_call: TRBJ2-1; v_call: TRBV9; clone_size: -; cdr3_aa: ASSPLSQNYNEQF
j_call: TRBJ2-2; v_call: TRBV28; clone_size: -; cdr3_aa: ASSAADRTKGELF
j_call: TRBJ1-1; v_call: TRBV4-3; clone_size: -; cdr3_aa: ASSPDRGPNTEAF